This T cell receptor (beta chain) was found in a study of OX40 agonist ivuxolimab in advanced cancers. Study overall: Under the entry rules, prior anti-PD-1, anti-PD-L1 or anti-CTLA-4 therapy was allowed, and around 40% had some.

In the case of this clone: Its antigen remains unknown.

Study outcomes and limitations: The investigators did not determine what antigen specificity the expanded peripheral T cells had.

The length of the CDR3 is 13 residues. V gave up 8 bases and J gave up 1 base, with 11 bases separating them. Germline lookup yields CDR1 SEHNR and CDR2 FQNEAQ (reference sequence). Only in-frame clones appear in the TCRdb table, and some are missing; sequencing was by immunoSEQ multiplex PCR. The sample lists 100,000 or so clones, approximately 86% occurring once. Systemic immunosuppression or a history of autoimmune disease excluded patients. This TCR was sampled from an adult with an advanced solid tumor such as melanoma, head and neck, liver or kidney cancer. The sequencing used CD4+ or CD8+ T cells sorted from blood, collected in a trial of the OX40 agonist ivuxolimab. This chain connects TRBV7-9 to TRBJ1-1; D ambiguous. The CDR3 region has the DNA TGTGCCAGCTCCCTGGAAGGGAACACTGAAGCTTTCTTT. Encoded protein: CASSLEGNTEAFF.